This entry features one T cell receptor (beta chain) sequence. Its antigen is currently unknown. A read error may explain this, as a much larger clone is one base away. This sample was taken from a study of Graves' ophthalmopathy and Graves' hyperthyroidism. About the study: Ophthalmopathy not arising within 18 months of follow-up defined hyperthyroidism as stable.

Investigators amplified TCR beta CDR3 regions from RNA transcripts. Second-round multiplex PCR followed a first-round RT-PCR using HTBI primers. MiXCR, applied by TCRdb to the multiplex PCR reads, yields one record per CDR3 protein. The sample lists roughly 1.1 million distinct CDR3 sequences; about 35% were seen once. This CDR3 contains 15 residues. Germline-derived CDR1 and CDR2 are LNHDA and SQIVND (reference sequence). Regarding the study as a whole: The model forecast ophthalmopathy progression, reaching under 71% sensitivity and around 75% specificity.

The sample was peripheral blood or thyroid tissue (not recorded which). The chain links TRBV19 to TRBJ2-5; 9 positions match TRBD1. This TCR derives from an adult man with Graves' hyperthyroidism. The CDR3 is CAGSHGQGSQETQYF. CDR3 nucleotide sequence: TGCGCCGGCAGCCATGGACAGGGGTCCCAAGAGACCCAGTACTTC.